This TCR beta chain derives from a study of blood T cell repertoires in COVID-19. Across the whole study: Italy, Spain and the United States were the sources of the convalescent and acute COVID-19 samples. Sample material is recorded as cDNA or gDNA derived from T cells, B-cell-depleted T cells, or PBMCs.

Per the study methods: Amplification of reference gene primers provided the estimated nucleated cell counts. Assay: immunoSEQ multiplex PCR; the TCRdb copy retains only in-frame clones and omits some. V and J calls plus clone size are reproduced from that table; the DNA served to infer D and trimming. Of about 110,000 clones in the sample, about 81% are singletons; the top ten hold around 8%. The trim removed 5 bases at V and 4 bases at J, leaving 4 bases unmatched. Germline V CDR1 and CDR2: SEHNR, FQNEAQ (reference sequence). There are 13 residues in the CDR3. The sample consisted of peripheral blood. The gene calls are TRBV7-9 and TRBJ2-7; 8 nucleotides line up with TRBD1. The sequence was collected from a man aged 70-80 years with acute or convalescent COVID-19. CDR3 loop: CASSGDRWYEQYF. The CDR3 DNA reads TGTGCCAGCAGCGGGGACAGGTGGTACGAGCAGTACTTC.